Listed below are T cell receptor beta chains from one sample, sequenced in a study of metastatic and nonmetastatic thyroid tumors. TCRdb re-processed the PCR reads through MiXCR. The sample has over 20,000 clones; 15% to 19% are singletons. Sequencing was done on a sample of blood. These receptors were taken from a female donor with papillary thyroid cancer or a benign thyroid nodule (not recorded which). Some clones in this sample may be carry-over from other donors' samples. CDR3s include the opening cysteine and the closing phenylalanine or tryptophan. The D gene is left open where the match is weak. Size values are once, few and many counts, or a class for expanded clones, and some rows have none.

many,TRBJ1-5,-,TRBV20-1,CSARDKESPMYQPQHF,TGCAGTGCTAGAGATAAAGAATCTCCTATGTATCAGCCCCAGCATTTT
few,TRBJ2-1,-,TRBV28,CASSLLFLGARVNEQFF,TGTGCCAGCAGTTTACTGTTCTTGGGGGCCAGGGTCAATGAGCAGTTCTTC
-,TRBJ1-3,-,TRBV19,CASSLAPRAVGDTIYF,TGTGCCAGTAGTCTCGCCCCGCGGGCTGTCGGGGACACCATATATTTT
many,TRBJ2-4,-,TRBV6-1,CASSRHDGSPQYF,TGTGCCAGCAGCCGACATGACGGCTCTCCTCAGTACTTC
medium-sized,TRBJ2-6,-,TRBV28,CASSEPSGANVLTF,TGTGCCAGCAGTGAACCTTCTGGGGCCAACGTCCTGACTTTC
few,TRBJ2-2,TRBD1,TRBV3-1,CASSRQGATGELFF,TGTGCCAGCAGCCGACAGGGGGCAACCGGGGAGCTGTTTTTT
-,TRBJ2-1,TRBD2,TRBV30,CAWIQRESNEQFF,TGTGCCTGGATCCAGCGGGAGAGCAATGAGCAGTTCTTC
few,TRBJ1-1,-,TRBV18,CASSQSENTEAFF,TGTGCCAGCTCACAGTCAGAGAACACTGAAGCTTTCTTT
-,TRBJ2-7,-,TRBV11-2,CASSGRSYEQYF,TGTGCCAGCAGCGGACGGTCGTACGAGCAGTACTTC
many,TRBJ1-3,-,TRBV7-8,CASSPETGNTIYF,TGTGCCAGCAGCCCCGAAACCGGAAACACCATATATTTT
many,TRBJ1-6,-,TRBV5-1,CASSLQGWDSPLHF,TGCGCCAGCAGCTTACAAGGGTGGGATTCACCCCTCCACTTT
many,TRBJ2-1,-,TRBV20-1,CSALDRDPYNEQFF,TGCAGTGCACTGGACCGGGACCCTTACAATGAGCAGTTCTTC
medium-sized,TRBJ1-1,TRBD1,TRBV27,CASSLSGQANTEAFF,TGTGCCAGCAGTTTATCGGGACAGGCGAACACTGAAGCTTTCTTT
medium-sized,TRBJ2-3,-,TRBV27,CASSTSWRSTDTQYF,TGTGCCAGCAGTACTAGTTGGCGTAGCACAGATACGCAGTATTTT
many,TRBJ2-5,TRBD1,TRBV6-6,CASSYAGTGAETQYF,TGTGCCAGCAGTTACGCCGGGACAGGGGCAGAGACCCAGTACTTC
few,TRBJ2-2,-,TRBV6-2/TRBV6-3,CASSLVTGELFF,TGTGCCAGCAGTCTCGTCACCGGGGAGCTGTTTTTT
many,TRBJ2-7,TRBD2,TRBV5-1,CASSWGSGGSSYEQYF,TGCGCCAGCAGCTGGGGCTCCGGGGGGAGCTCCTACGAGCAGTACTTC
many,TRBJ2-7,-,TRBV7-3,CASSLDYSYEQYF,TGTGCCAGCAGCTTGGACTACTCCTACGAGCAGTACTTC
-,TRBJ1-1,-,TRBV2,CASSTMTVEGSFF,TGTGCCAGCAGCACAATGACAGTCGAGGGGTCTTTCTTT
many,TRBJ1-6,-,TRBV30,CAWSGVGWLDSPLHF,TGTGCCTGGAGCGGAGTAGGGTGGCTAGATTCACCCCTCCACTTT
many,TRBJ2-3,TRBD2,TRBV7-9,CASSLYGGGPLADTQYF,TGTGCCAGCAGCTTATACGGGGGAGGGCCCTTGGCAGATACGCAGTATTTT
many,TRBJ2-5,-,TRBV7-8,CASSLPGQGETQYF,TGTGCCAGCAGCCTGCCTGGTCAGGGAGAGACCCAGTACTTC
many,TRBJ2-1,TRBD1,TRBV20-1,CSARDPGQGLEQFF,TGCAGTGCTAGGGACCCGGGACAGGGACTTGAGCAGTTCTTC
many,TRBJ2-1,-,TRBV6-4,CASSELENNEQFF,TGTGCCAGCAGTGAGCTGGAAAACAATGAGCAGTTCTTC
many,TRBJ2-5,TRBD2,TRBV20-1,CSARTSGGLKETQYF,TGCAGTGCTAGAACTAGCGGAGGCCTAAAAGAGACCCAGTACTTC
many,TRBJ2-2,TRBD2,TRBV9,CASNPMGGSGELFF,TGTGCCAGCAACCCTATGGGGGGGTCCGGGGAGCTGTTTTTT
many,TRBJ2-5,TRBD2,TRBV20-1,CSARDPSGRIQETQYF,TGCAGTGCTAGAGACCCTAGCGGGAGGATCCAAGAGACCCAGTACTTC
-,TRBJ2-2,TRBD2,TRBV6-2/TRBV6-3,CASSYVFGGRNTGELFF,TGTGCCAGCAGTTATGTGTTCGGCGGGAGGAATACCGGGGAGCTGTTTTTT
many,TRBJ2-7,TRBD2,TRBV7-2,CASSATSGFEQYF,TGTGCCAGCAGCGCGACTAGCGGGTTCGAGCAGTACTTC
medium-sized,TRBJ2-7,-,TRBV6-1,CASSEATGGRDEQYF,TGTGCCAGCAGTGAAGCCACTGGGGGGCGGGACGAGCAGTACTTC
few,TRBJ2-5,TRBD2,TRBV20-1,CSARVTSGGQTQYF,TGCAGTGCTAGAGTGACTAGCGGGGGTCAGACCCAGTACTTC
many,TRBJ1-2,TRBD1,TRBV19,CASRTIGQGHGYTF,TGTGCCAGTAGAACGATTGGACAGGGCCATGGCTACACCTTC
medium-sized,TRBJ2-7,-,TRBV2,CASNGDRTTQQYF,TGTGCCAGCAACGGGGACCGAACTACGCAGCAGTACTTC
few,TRBJ1-1,TRBD1,TRBV2,CASRSGQGATEAFF,TGTGCCAGCAGGTCGGGGCAGGGGGCCACTGAAGCTTTCTTT
medium-sized,TRBJ1-5,-,TRBV19,CASRTPGGKIQPQHF,TGTGCCAGTAGGACACCCGGGGGAAAGATTCAGCCCCAGCATTTT
medium-sized,TRBJ2-1,-,TRBV6-1,CASRWESSYNEQFF,TGTGCCAGCAGGTGGGAGAGCTCCTACAATGAGCAGTTCTTC
medium-sized,TRBJ1-5,-,TRBV7-2,CASSRNNQPQHF,TGTGCCAGCAGCCGCAACAATCAGCCCCAGCATTTT
many,TRBJ2-2,-,TRBV20-1,CSARVEYGSGELFF,TGCAGTGCTAGAGTGGAATACGGATCCGGGGAGCTGTTTTTT
many,TRBJ1-1,-,TRBV28,CATRGAEGYTEAFF,TGTGCCACTCGTGGGGCAGAAGGGTACACTGAAGCTTTCTTT
medium-sized,TRBJ1-1,TRBD1,TRBV2,CASREDRVNTEAFF,TGTGCCAGCAGGGAAGACAGGGTGAACACTGAAGCTTTCTTT
many,TRBJ2-5,TRBD1,TRBV12-3/TRBV12-4,CASSTRDSRATQYF,TGTGCCAGCAGTACTCGGGACAGTCGAGCGACCCAGTACTTC
medium-sized,TRBJ1-2,-,TRBV12-3/TRBV12-4,CASSFGKGNYGYTF,TGTGCCAGCAGTTTCGGTAAGGGAAACTATGGCTACACCTTC
-,TRBJ1-2,TRBD1,TRBV6-2/TRBV6-3,CASSYPTGGLDYGYTF,TGTGCCAGCAGTTACCCGACAGGGGGCTTGGACTATGGCTACACCTTC
-,TRBJ2-5,TRBD1,TRBV5-1,CASSWGQTQETQYF,TGCGCCAGCAGCTGGGGACAGACCCAAGAGACCCAGTACTTC
many,TRBJ2-1,TRBD1,TRBV19,CASSISQGAGGNEQFF,TGTGCCAGTAGTATTTCCCAGGGGGCAGGGGGCAATGAGCAGTTCTTC
-,TRBJ2-7,TRBD1,TRBV5-1,CASSLERGPTYEQYF,TGCGCCAGCAGCTTGGAAAGGGGGCCGACCTACGAGCAGTACTTC
many,TRBJ1-5,-,TRBV6-2/TRBV6-3,CASSNGGLSRQPQHF,TGTGCCAGCTCTAACGGGGGGTTGAGTCGGCAGCCCCAGCATTTT
many,TRBJ1-2,-,TRBV29-1,CSVETREVYGYTF,TGCAGCGTTGAAACAAGAGAGGTCTATGGCTACACCTTC
medium-sized,TRBJ2-1,TRBD2,TRBV28,CASIPGTSGINEQFF,TGTGCCAGCATCCCCGGGACTAGCGGGATTAATGAGCAGTTCTTC